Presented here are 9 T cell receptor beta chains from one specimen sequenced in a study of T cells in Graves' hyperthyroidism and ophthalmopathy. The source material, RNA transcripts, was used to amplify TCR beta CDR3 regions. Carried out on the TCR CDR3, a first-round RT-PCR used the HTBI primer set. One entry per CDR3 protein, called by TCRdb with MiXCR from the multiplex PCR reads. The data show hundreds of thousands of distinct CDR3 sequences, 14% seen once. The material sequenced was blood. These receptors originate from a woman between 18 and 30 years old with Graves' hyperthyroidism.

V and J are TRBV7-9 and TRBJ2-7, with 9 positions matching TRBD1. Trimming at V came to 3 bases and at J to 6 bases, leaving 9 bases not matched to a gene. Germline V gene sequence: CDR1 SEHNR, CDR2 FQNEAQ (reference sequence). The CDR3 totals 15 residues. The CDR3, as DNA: TGTGCCAGCAGCTTGGGGGACAGGGAGAATTCCGAGCAGTACTTC. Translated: CASSLGDRENSEQYF.

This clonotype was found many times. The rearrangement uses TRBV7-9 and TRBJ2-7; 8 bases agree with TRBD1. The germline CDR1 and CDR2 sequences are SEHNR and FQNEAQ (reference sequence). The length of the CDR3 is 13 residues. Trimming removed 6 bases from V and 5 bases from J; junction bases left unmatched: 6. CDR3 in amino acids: CASSRQGLHEQYF. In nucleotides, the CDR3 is TGTGCCAGCAGTCGACAGGGGCTCCACGAGCAGTACTTC.

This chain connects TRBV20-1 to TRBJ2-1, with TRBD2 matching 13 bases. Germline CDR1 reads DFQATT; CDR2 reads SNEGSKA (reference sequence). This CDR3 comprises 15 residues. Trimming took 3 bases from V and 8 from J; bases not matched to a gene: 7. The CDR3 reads CSASKLAGGVDEQFF. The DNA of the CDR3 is TGCAGTGCTAGTAAACTAGCGGGAGGGGTGGATGAGCAGTTCTTC.

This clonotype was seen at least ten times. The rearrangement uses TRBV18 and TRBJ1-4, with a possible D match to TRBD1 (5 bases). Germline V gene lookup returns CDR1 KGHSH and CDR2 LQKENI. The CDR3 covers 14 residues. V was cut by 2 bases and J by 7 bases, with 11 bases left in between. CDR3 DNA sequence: TGTGCCAGCTCACCAGGCTACGGGGGTGAAAAACTGTTTTTT. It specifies CASSPGYGGEKLFF. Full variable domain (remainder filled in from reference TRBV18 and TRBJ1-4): NAGVMQNPRHLVRRRGQEARLRCSPMKGHSHVYWYRQLPEEGLKFMVYLQKENIIDESGMPKERFSAEFPKEGPSILRIQQVVRGDSAAYFCASSPGYGGEKLFFGSGTQLSVL.

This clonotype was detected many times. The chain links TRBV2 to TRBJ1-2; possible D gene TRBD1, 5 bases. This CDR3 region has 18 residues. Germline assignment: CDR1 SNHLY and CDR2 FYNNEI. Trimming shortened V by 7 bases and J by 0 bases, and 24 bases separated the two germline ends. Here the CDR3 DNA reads TGTGCCAGCACCCCCACCCTCTACAGGACCCAAGCTAACTATGGCTACACCTTC. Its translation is CASTPTLYRTQANYGYTF.

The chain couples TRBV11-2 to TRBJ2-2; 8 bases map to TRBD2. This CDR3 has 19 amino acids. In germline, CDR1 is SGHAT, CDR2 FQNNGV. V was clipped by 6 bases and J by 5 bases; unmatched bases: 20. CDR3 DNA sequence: TGTGCCAGCAGACCATTCGGGGGGGGCCAACGCGCGGGGACCGGGGAGCTGTTTTTT. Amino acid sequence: CASRPFGGGQRAGTGELFF.

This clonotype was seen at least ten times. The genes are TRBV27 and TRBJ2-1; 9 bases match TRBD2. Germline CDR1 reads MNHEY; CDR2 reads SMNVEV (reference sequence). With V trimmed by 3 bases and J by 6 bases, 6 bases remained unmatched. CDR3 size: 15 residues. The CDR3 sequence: CASSFGLAGINEQFF. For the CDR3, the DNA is TGTGCCAGCAGTTTCGGTCTAGCGGGGATCAATGAGCAGTTCTTC.

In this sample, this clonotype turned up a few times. For the CDR3, the DNA is TGCAGCGTCGGACCTAGGACAGATACGCAGTATTTT. Translation: CSVGPRTDTQYF. This chain uses TRBV29-1 with TRBJ2-3, with D unresolved. CDR1 and CDR2 from the germline V gene are SQVTM and ANQGSEA. V dropped 6 bases and J dropped 3 bases, with 10 bases sitting between them. The CDR3 consists of 12 residues.

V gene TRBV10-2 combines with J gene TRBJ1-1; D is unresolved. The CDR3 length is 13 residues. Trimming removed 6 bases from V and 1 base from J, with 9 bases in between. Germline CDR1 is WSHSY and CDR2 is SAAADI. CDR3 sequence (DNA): TGCGCCAGCAGCGCGACACCGAACACTGAAGCTTTCTTT. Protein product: CASSATPNTEAFF.